These 32 T cell receptor beta chains share one sample of origin, sequenced in a study of T-cell memory formation after mild COVID-19. TCRdb called the 5' RACE reads again in MiXCR, with one record for every CDR3 protein. The repertoire holds 150,000 to 200,000 distinct CDR3 sequences, with roughly 17% as singletons. The material sequenced was PBMCs or a T cell subset sorted from them (not recorded which). The receptors shown here come from an adult woman who had mild COVID-19 (a few samples of this study predate the infection). Cell type and time point are not known.

This clonotype was picked up a small number of times. The chain is built from TRBV27 and TRBJ2-7; 11 bases map to TRBD1. There are 15 residues in the CDR3. Germline V lookup: CDR1 MNHEY, CDR2 SMNVEV (reference sequence). The trim removed 5 bases at V and 2 bases at J, leaving 5 bases unmatched. The CDR3 loop is CASSLLGQGAYEQYF. CDR3 DNA sequence: TGTGCCAGCAGTCTTCTGGGACAGGGGGCCTACGAGCAGTACTTC.

The chain uses TRBV12-3 or TRBV12-4 and TRBJ2-5, with 10 bases that match TRBD1. This CDR3 region has 15 residues. Trimming removed 6 bases from V and 1 base from J; junction bases left unmatched: 5. The DNA for the CDR3 is TGTGCCAGCAGCCTCAGGGACAGGGGCCAAGAGACCCAGTACTTC. Amino acids: CASSLRDRGQETQYF.

This clonotype was seen a single time. This chain links TRBV11-3 with TRBJ2-1; D gene uncertain. Per germline, CDR1 SGHNT and CDR2 YENEEA. V lost 4 bases and J lost 0, with 22 bases in between. The CDR3 sequence is 19 residues long. In DNA, the CDR3 is TGTGCCAGCAGCTCCCCCCGCATAAGGGCGGATAGCTCCTACAATGAGCAGTTCTTC. Its protein is CASSSPRIRADSSYNEQFF.

In its sample, this clonotype was seen a few times. This chain links TRBV7-9 with TRBJ2-1; the match to TRBD2 covers 9 bases. CDR3 length: 18 residues. From germline, CDR1 is SEHNR and CDR2 FQNEAQ (reference sequence). V was clipped by 0 bases and J by 5 bases; unmatched bases: 11. CDR3 sequence reads: CASSLAKVPSGADNEQFF. CDR3 coding DNA: TGTGCCAGCAGCTTAGCGAAAGTTCCTAGCGGGGCCGACAATGAGCAGTTCTTC.

The chain combines TRBV3-1 with TRBJ2-7; the D gene is possibly TRBD1 (5 bases). Germline loops: CDR1 LGHDT, CDR2 YNNKEL (reference sequence). CDR3 length: 14 residues. The V gene lost 6 bases and the J gene lost 3 bases, with 15 bases spanning the gap. The CDR3 DNA is TGTGCCAGCAGTCCCCAGACAGCCTACTACGAGCAGTACTTC. This sequence encodes CASSPQTAYYEQYF.

The genes are TRBV20-1 and TRBJ2-3; D unclear. The CDR3 extends over 14 amino acids. From germline, CDR1 is DFQATT and CDR2 SNEGSKA (reference sequence). Trimming took off 2 bases at V and 3 bases at J, with 12 bases between the two ends. CDR3 protein: CSARLQTGTDTQYF. The CDR3 DNA reads as TGCAGTGCTAGACTTCAGACTGGAACAGATACGCAGTATTTT.

The chain recombines TRBV15 with TRBJ2-6; 10 bases match TRBD1. Per germline, CDR1 LNHNV and CDR2 YYDKDF (reference sequence). The CDR3 is 17 amino acids. Losses at the gene ends were 2 bases for V and 5 bases for J; bases not matched to a gene: 6. CDR3 residues: CATSRKDRGYRANVLTF. The DNA of the CDR3 is TGTGCCACCAGCAGAAAGGACAGGGGGTATAGGGCCAACGTCCTGACTTTC.

This chain uses TRBV29-1 with TRBJ2-1; D is possibly TRBD2 (6 bases). V was trimmed by 4 bases and J by 5 bases, leaving 12 bases between them. Germline loops: CDR1 SQVTM, CDR2 ANQGSEA. The CDR3 is 13 residues long. CDR3 in DNA: TGCAGCGTTGGGAGGGCTCCAAACAATGAGCAGTTCTTC. It codes for CSVGRAPNNEQFF.

This sequence joins TRBV18 and TRBJ2-5; tentative D call: TRBD2 (7 bases). V gave up 2 bases and J gave up 3 bases, with 13 bases separating them. CDR1 and CDR2 from the germline V gene are KGHSH and LQKENI. The CDR3 contains 15 residues. In DNA form, the CDR3 reads TGTGCCAGCTCACCAGGATGGGGGGGCAAAGAGACCCAGTACTTC. Amino acid sequence: CASSPGWGGKETQYF.

This clonotype showed up many times. The chain links TRBV5-1 to TRBJ2-3; D ambiguous. The V end lost 4 bases, the J end lost 0 bases, and 15 bases lay between the germline ends. CDR1 is SGHRS, CDR2 YFSETQ, per germline. This CDR3 region has 16 residues. The chain's CDR3 is CASSPTRSPSTDTQYF. The CDR3 nucleotides read TGCGCCAGCAGCCCTACAAGAAGTCCTAGCACAGATACGCAGTATTTT. Drawing the rest from reference TRBV5-1 and TRBJ2-3, the complete variable domain is KAGVTQTPRYLIKTRGQQVTLSCSPISGHRSVSWYQQTPGQGLQFLFEYFSETQRNKGNFPGRFSGRQFSNSRSEMNVSTLELGDSALYLCASSPTRSPSTDTQYFGPGTRLTVL.

The V and J genes are TRBV19 and TRBJ2-3; D might be TRBD2 (5 bases). The germline CDR1 and CDR2 sequences are LNHDA and SQIVND (reference sequence). CDR3 length equals 13 residues. V shed 4 bases and J shed 4 bases, with 9 bases lying between them. The CDR3 here is CASSSLAADTQYF. The CDR3 coding sequence is TGTGCCAGTAGTAGCCTAGCCGCAGATACGCAGTATTTT.

This rearrangement joins TRBV4-1 to TRBJ2-5, with D maybe TRBD1 (5 bases). The CDR3 spans 13 residues. The V gene's germline CDR1 is MGHRA and CDR2 YSYEKL. V shed 5 bases and J shed 0 bases, with 7 bases lying between them. CDR3 amino acids: CASSSTDQETQYF. CDR3 nucleotides: TGCGCCAGCAGCTCGACAGACCAAGAGACCCAGTACTTC.

This clonotype occurred a few times. The CDR3 DNA reads TGCGCCAGCAGCTCGGGCGTTAGCAATCAGCCCCAGCATTTT. Protein: CASSSGVSNQPQHF. The chain links TRBV5-1 to TRBJ1-5; D unclear. The CDR3 length is 14 residues. Germline V gene data show CDR1 as SGHRS and CDR2 as YFSETQ. V was pared by 3 bases and J by 0 bases, with 7 bases between.

This clonotype was observed a handful of times. J is TRBJ2-5 and V is TRBV5-1; possibly TRBD1 for D (6 bases). V lost 4 bases, J lost 2 bases, and 21 bases lay in between. The CDR3 loop spans 17 amino acids. The germline gives CDR1 SGHRS, CDR2 YFSETQ. As DNA, the CDR3 is TGCGCCAGCAGCCAACCGGGACACTATCCGCTACAAGAGACCCAGTACTTC. Translated, it gives CASSQPGHYPLQETQYF.

This clonotype has just a few counts. In nucleotides, the CDR3 is TGTGCCAGCAGCTTAGAAGCGGGAGGCTCCTACAATGAGCAGTTCTTC. Translating it yields CASSLEAGGSYNEQFF. This chain uses TRBV7-2 with TRBJ2-1; 9 bases are shared with TRBD2. V lost 1 base, J lost 0 bases, and 1 base stayed unmatched. Germline V gives CDR1 SGHTA, CDR2 FQGNSA. The CDR3 loop spans 16 amino acids.

This rearrangement joins TRBV7-9 to TRBJ2-3, with TRBD2 matching 10 bases. Unmatched junction bases numbered 7, after V lost 1 base and J lost 3 bases. Germline CDR1 reads SEHNR; CDR2 reads FQNEAQ (reference sequence). The CDR3 sequence is 17 residues long. CDR3 in DNA: TGTGCCAGCAGCTTAGTAGAACTAGCGGGGACTACAGATACGCAGTATTTT. As protein: CASSLVELAGTTDTQYF.

This chain's CDR3 is CSGYEQYF. DNA of the CDR3: TGCAGTGGGTACGAGCAGTACTTC. The V call is TRBV20-1, the J call TRBJ2-7; unclear D gene. V dropped 7 bases and J dropped 4 bases, with 2 bases sitting between them. Germline loops: CDR1 DFQATT, CDR2 SNEGSKA (reference sequence). The CDR3 is 8 amino acids.

This clonotype was recorded at least ten times. The J gene is TRBJ2-3, the V gene TRBV12-3 or TRBV12-4; D assignment may be TRBD1 or TRBD2 (7 bases each). V dropped 2 bases and J dropped 3 bases, with 9 bases sitting between them. This CDR3 is 14 amino acids long. The CDR3, as DNA: TGTGCCAGCAGTTTACAGGGGGGGACAGATACGCAGTATTTT. Its translation: CASSLQGGTDTQYF.

The J gene is TRBJ2-3, the V gene TRBV20-1; either TRBD1 or TRBD2 may supply D (5 bases each). Trimming took off 5 bases at V and 8 bases at J, with 14 bases between the two ends. This CDR3 contains 12 residues. Germline loops: CDR1 DFQATT, CDR2 SNEGSKA (reference sequence). The CDR3 loop is CSAVQTGTTQYF. CDR3 nucleotides: TGCAGTGCTGTTCAAACCGGGACTACGCAGTATTTT.

The chain combines TRBV25-1 with TRBJ2-1; no definite D call. Trimming pared 4 bases from V and 7 bases from J, leaving 5 bases between. CDR1 is MGHDK, CDR2 SYGVNS, per germline. The length of the CDR3 is 11 residues. The CDR3 reads CASSVGNEQFF. For the CDR3, the DNA is TGTGCCAGCAGTGTGGGGAATGAGCAGTTCTTC. The full variable domain, with the rest looked up from reference TRBV25-1 and TRBJ2-1, is EADIYQTPRYLVIGTGKKITLECSQTMGHDKMYWYQQDPGMELHLIHYSYGVNSTEKGDLSSESTVSRIRTEHFPLTLESARPSHTSQYLCASSVGNEQFFGPGTRLTVL.

This clonotype was seen ten or more times. This rearrangement joins TRBV18 to TRBJ1-2; 9 nucleotides agree with TRBD1. The CDR3 loop spans 13 amino acids. With 6 bases clipped from V and 6 bases from J, the junction kept 5 bases outside the gene matches. CDR1 is KGHSH, CDR2 LQKENI, per germline. This CDR3 is CASSPGQGHGYTF. CDR3 in DNA: TGTGCCAGCTCGCCAGGACAGGGGCATGGCTACACCTTC.

This clonotype has a handful of counts. The chain employs TRBV5-1 and TRBJ2-7; TRBD1 aligns across 9 bases. Losses at the gene ends were 0 bases for V and 3 bases for J; bases not matched to a gene: 4. This CDR3 is built from 15 residues. Looked up from germline, CDR1 is SGHRS and CDR2 is YFSETQ. The CDR3 DNA reads TGCGCCAGCAGCTTGGTGGGACAGGGAAACTACGAGCAGTACTTC. It translates to CASSLVGQGNYEQYF.

This rearrangement joins TRBV7-6 to TRBJ1-1; 7 bases fit TRBD1. Germline loops: CDR1 SGHVS, CDR2 FNYEAQ. V lost 5 bases to trimming and J lost 2 bases; unmatched junction nucleotides: 11. CDR3 length: 16 residues. CDR3 DNA sequence: TGTGCCAGCAGCGACCCGAAGACAGGGAAAAACACTGAAGCTTTCTTT. It codes for CASSDPKTGKNTEAFF.

This clonotype has just a few counts. The genes are TRBV4-1 and TRBJ1-2, with unresolved D. The V gene's germline CDR1 is MGHRA and CDR2 YSYEKL. The V and J ends lost 0 bases and 7 bases respectively, with 9 bases between them. This CDR3 is built from 13 residues. CDR3 coding DNA: TGCGCCAGCAGCCAAGATGGGATAGGTGGCTACACCTTC. This gives the protein CASSQDGIGGYTF.

J is TRBJ2-3 and V is TRBV6-5; no reliable D call. With 0 bases removed from V and 2 bases from J, the gap between germline ends came to 6 bases. The CDR3 sequence is 14 residues long. The germline CDR1 and CDR2 sequences are MNHEY and SVGAGI. Here the CDR3 DNA reads TGTGCCAGCAGTTACTCGATTACCACAGATACGCAGTATTTT. Protein sequence: CASSYSITTDTQYF.

The chain couples TRBV7-9 to TRBJ2-7; tentatively, D is TRBD2 (6 bases). The V end was cut by 5 bases, the J end by 0 bases, with 11 bases between. This CDR3 region has 14 residues. Germline assignment: CDR1 SEHNR and CDR2 FQNEAQ (reference sequence). The CDR3 DNA reads as TGTGCCAGCAGCCCCGGGAGATTCTCCTACGAGCAGTACTTC. It specifies CASSPGRFSYEQYF.

The V and J genes are TRBV4-3 and TRBJ2-7; D might be TRBD2 (5 bases). The CDR3 length is 14 residues. Trimming removed 3 bases at V and 7 bases at J, with 16 bases between. CDR1 and CDR2 (germline): LGHNA, YSLEER. CDR3 sequence: CASSQEEGRREQYF. The CDR3 nucleotides are TGCGCCAGCAGCCAGGAAGAGGGCCGGAGAGAGCAGTACTTC.

The chain couples TRBV18 to TRBJ2-5; no clear D gene. This CDR3 spans 13 amino acids. The V end was cut by 3 bases, the J end by 0 bases, with 5 bases between. Germline V lookup: CDR1 KGHSH, CDR2 LQKENI. Here the CDR3 DNA reads TGTGCCAGCTCACCCGTCGACCAAGAGACCCAGTACTTC. Encoded protein: CASSPVDQETQYF.

This clonotype has a handful of counts. The rearrangement uses TRBV4-2 and TRBJ2-1; D is perhaps TRBD1 or TRBD2 (5 bases each). Trimming cost V 4 bases and J 4 bases, with 11 bases left between them. The germline V gene encodes CDR1 LGHNA and CDR2 YNFKEQ. The CDR3 extends over 14 amino acids. The CDR3 sequence is CASSPGAPYNEQFF. The CDR3 bases are TGTGCCAGCAGCCCCGGGGCCCCTTACAATGAGCAGTTCTTC.

In this sample, this clonotype turned up a few times. The rearrangement joins TRBV12-3 or TRBV12-4 to TRBJ2-7, with a tentative D call TRBD2 (6 bases). V was shortened by 3 bases and J by 7 bases, with 22 bases between the two germline ends. This CDR3 has 16 amino acids. The CDR3: CASSFTPLSGSGEQYF. CDR3 nucleotide sequence: TGTGCCAGCAGTTTCACCCCTTTAAGCGGGTCGGGGGAGCAGTACTTC.

This rearrangement joins TRBV12-3 or TRBV12-4 to TRBJ2-5, with TRBD2 matching 8 bases. Unmatched junction bases numbered 11, after V lost 2 bases and J lost 9 bases. The CDR3 runs to 15 residues. The CDR3 loop reads CASSLPGGASEPQYF. Here the CDR3 DNA reads TGTGCCAGCAGTTTACCGGGGGGGGCTTCTGAACCCCAGTACTTC.

This clonotype has just a few counts. The rearrangement joins TRBV9 to TRBJ2-3, with 11 nucleotides matching TRBD2. The V gene end was trimmed by 4 bases and the J gene end by 3 bases; junction bases not matched to a gene: 4. This CDR3 contains 15 residues. Germline lookup yields CDR1 SGDLS and CDR2 YYNGEE. CDR3 in DNA: TGTGCCAGCAGCAGTAGCGGGAGGGAAACAGATACGCAGTATTTT. This encodes CASSSSGRETDTQYF. The whole variable domain, filled in from reference TRBV9 and TRBJ2-3, reads DSGVTQTPKHLITATGQRVTLRCSPRSGDLSVYWYQQSLDQGLQFLIQYYNGEERAKGNILERFSAQQFPDLHSELNLSSLELGDSALYFCASSSSGRETDTQYFGPGTRLTVL.